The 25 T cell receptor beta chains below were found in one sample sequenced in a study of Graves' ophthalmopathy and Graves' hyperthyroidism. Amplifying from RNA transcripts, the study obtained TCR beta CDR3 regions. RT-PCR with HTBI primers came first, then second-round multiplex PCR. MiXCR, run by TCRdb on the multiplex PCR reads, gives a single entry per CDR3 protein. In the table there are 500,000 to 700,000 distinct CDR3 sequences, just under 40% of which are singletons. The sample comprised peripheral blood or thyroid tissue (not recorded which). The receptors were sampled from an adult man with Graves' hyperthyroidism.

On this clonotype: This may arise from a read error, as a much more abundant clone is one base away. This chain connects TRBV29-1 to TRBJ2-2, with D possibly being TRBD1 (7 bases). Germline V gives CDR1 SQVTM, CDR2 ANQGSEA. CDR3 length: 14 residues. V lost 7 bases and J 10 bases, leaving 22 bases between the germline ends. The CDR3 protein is CSGQGGFVGEELFF. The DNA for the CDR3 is TGCAGCGGGCAGGGGGGCTTCGTCGGGGAGGAGCTGTTTTTT.

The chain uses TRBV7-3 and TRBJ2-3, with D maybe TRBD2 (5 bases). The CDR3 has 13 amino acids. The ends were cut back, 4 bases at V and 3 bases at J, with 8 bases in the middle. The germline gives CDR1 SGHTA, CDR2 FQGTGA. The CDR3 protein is CASSSTTTDTQYF. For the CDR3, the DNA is TGTGCCAGCAGCTCGACTACTACAGATACGCAGTATTTT. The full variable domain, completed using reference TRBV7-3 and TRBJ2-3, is GAGVSQTPSNKVTEKGKYVELRCDPISGHTALYWYRQSLGQGPEFLIYFQGTGAADDSGLPNDRFFAVRPEGSVSTLKIQRTERGDSAVYLCASSSTTTDTQYFGPGTRLTVL.

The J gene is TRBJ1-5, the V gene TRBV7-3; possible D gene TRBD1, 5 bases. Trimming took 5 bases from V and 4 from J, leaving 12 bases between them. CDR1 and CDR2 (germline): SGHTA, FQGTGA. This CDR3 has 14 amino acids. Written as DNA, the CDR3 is TGTGCCAGCAGCATACAGGCTTCTAATCAGCCCCAGCATTTT. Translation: CASSIQASNQPQHF.

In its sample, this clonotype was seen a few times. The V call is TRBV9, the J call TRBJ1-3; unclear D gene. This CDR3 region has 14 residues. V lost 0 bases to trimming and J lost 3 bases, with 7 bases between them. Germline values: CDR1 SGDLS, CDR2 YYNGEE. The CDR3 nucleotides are TGTGCCAGCAGCGTAGGAATGGTTGGAAACACCATATATTTT. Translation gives CASSVGMVGNTIYF. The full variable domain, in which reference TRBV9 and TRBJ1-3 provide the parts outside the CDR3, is DSGVTQTPKHLITATGQRVTLRCSPRSGDLSVYWYQQSLDQGLQFLIQYYNGEERAKGNILERFSAQQFPDLHSELNLSSLELGDSALYFCASSVGMVGNTIYFGEGSWLTVV.

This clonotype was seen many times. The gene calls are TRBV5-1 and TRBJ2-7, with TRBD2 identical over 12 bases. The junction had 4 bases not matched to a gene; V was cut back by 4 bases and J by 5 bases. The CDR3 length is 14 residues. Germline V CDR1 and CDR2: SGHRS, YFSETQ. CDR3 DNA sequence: TGCGCCAGCAGCGAACTAGCGGGAGGACACGAGCAGTACTTC. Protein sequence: CASSELAGGHEQYF.

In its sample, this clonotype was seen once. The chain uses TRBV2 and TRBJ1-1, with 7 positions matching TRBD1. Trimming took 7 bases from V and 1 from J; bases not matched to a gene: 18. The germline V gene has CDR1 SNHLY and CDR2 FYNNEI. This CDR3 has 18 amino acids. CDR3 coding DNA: TGTGCCAGCATGACCGAGGGGGACAGTAGCCTAGGGAACACTGAAGCTTTCTTT. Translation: CASMTEGDSSLGNTEAFF.

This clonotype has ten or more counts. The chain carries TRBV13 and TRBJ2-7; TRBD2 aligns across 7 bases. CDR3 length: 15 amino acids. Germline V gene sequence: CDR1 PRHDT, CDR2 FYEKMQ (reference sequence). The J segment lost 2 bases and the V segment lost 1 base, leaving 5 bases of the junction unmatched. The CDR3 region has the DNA TGTGCCAGCAGCTTAGACCCTAGCGGTCCCTACGAGCAGTACTTC. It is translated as CASSLDPSGPYEQYF.

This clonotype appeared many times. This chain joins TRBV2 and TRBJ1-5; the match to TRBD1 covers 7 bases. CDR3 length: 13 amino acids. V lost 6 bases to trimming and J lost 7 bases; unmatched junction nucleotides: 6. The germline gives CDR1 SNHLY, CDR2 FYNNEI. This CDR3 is CASRDRIGQPQHF. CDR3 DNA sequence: TGTGCCAGCAGGGACAGGATTGGGCAGCCCCAGCATTTT.

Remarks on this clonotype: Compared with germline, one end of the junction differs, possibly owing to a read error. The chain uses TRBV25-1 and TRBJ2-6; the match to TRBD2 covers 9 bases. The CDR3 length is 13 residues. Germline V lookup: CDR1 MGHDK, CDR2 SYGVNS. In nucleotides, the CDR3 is TGTGCCAGCAGCGTAGCGGGGGACAACGTCCTGACTTTC. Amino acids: CASSVAGDNVLTF.

The DNA of the CDR3 is TGTGCCAGCAGCGATTATACAGGGGGCACTGAAGCTTTCTTT. As protein: CASSDYTGGTEAFF. This chain connects TRBV9 to TRBJ1-1; the match to TRBD1 covers 8 bases. Looked up from germline, CDR1 is SGDLS and CDR2 is YYNGEE. V trimming: 3 bases; J trimming: 4 bases; junction bases outside the gene matches: 5. The CDR3 is 14 amino acids.

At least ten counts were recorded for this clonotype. This chain's CDR3 is CATSARGQGASEAFF. CDR3 in DNA: TGTGCCACCAGTGCTCGGGGACAGGGGGCTTCTGAAGCTTTCTTT. The chain is built from TRBV24-1 and TRBJ1-1; 12 positions match TRBD1. Trimming removed 5 bases from V and 6 bases from J; junction bases left unmatched: 6. The CDR3 covers 15 residues. Germline V CDR1 and CDR2: KGHDR, SFDVKD.

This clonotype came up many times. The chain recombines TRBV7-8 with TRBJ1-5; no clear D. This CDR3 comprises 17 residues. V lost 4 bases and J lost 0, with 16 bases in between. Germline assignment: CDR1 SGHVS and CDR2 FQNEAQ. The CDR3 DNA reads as TGTGCCAGCAGCTCTGCTGGGCGGCTAAATAGCAATCAGCCCCAGCATTTT. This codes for CASSSAGRLNSNQPQHF.

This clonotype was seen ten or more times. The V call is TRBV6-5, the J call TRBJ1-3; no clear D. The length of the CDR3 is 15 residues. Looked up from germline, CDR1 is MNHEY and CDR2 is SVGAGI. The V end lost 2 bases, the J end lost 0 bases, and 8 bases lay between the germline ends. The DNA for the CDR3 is TGTGCCAGCAGTTACAGGGTCGACTCTGGAAACACCATATATTTT. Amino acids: CASSYRVDSGNTIYF.

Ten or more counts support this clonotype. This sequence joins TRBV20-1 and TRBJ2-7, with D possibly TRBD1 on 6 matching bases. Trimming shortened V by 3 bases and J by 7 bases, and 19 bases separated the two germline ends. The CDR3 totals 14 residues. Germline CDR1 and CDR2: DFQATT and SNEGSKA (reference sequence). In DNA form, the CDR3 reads TGCAGTGCTAGTGATTGGCAGGGGATAGGAGAGCAGTACTTC. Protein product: CSASDWQGIGEQYF.

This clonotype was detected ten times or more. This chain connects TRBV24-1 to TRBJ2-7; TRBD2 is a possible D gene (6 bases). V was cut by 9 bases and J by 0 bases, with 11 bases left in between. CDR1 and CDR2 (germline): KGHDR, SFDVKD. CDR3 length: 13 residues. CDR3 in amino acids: CATSGASSYEQYF. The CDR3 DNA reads TGTGCCACCTCGGGAGCGAGCTCCTACGAGCAGTACTTC.

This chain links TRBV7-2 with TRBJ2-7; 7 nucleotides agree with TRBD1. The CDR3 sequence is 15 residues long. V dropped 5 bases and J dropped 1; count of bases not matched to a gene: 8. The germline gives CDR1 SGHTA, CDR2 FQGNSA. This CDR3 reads CASSHTQGPSYEQYF. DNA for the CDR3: TGTGCCAGCAGCCACACACAGGGGCCTTCCTACGAGCAGTACTTC. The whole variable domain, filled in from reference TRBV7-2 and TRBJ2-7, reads GAGVSQSPSNKVTEKGKDVELRCDPISGHTALYWYRQSLGQGLEFLIYFQGNSAPDKSGLPSDRFSAERTGGSVSTLTIQRTQQEDSAVYLCASSHTQGPSYEQYFGPGTRLTVT.

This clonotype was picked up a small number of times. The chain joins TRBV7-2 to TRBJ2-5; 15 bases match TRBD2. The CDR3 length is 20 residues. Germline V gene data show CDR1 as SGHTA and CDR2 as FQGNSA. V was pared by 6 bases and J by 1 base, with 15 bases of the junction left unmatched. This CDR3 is CASSADPGTSGGTAQETQYF. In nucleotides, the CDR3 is TGTGCCAGCAGTGCAGATCCCGGGACTAGCGGGGGGACCGCCCAAGAGACCCAGTACTTC.

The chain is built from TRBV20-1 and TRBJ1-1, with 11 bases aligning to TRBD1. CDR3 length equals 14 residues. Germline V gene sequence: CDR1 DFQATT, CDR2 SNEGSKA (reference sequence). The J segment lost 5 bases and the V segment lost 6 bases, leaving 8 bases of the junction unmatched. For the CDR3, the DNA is TGCAGTGCGGACGGACAGGGGGCAGGTACTGAAGCTTTCTTT. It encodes CSADGQGAGTEAFF.

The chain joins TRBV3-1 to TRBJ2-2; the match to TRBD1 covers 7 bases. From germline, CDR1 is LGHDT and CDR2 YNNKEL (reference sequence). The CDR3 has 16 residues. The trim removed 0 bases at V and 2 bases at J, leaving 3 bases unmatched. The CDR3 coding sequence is TGTGCCAGCAGCCAAGATTGGGACAGTAACACCGGGGAGCTGTTTTTT. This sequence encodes CASSQDWDSNTGELFF.

The CDR3 loop reads CSLLAGGPDEQFF. DNA for the CDR3: TGCAGTCTCCTAGCGGGAGGGCCCGATGAGCAGTTCTTC. The gene calls are TRBV29-1 and TRBJ2-1, with 12 bases that match TRBD2. The CDR3 runs to 13 residues. Germline V gives CDR1 SQVTM, CDR2 ANQGSEA.

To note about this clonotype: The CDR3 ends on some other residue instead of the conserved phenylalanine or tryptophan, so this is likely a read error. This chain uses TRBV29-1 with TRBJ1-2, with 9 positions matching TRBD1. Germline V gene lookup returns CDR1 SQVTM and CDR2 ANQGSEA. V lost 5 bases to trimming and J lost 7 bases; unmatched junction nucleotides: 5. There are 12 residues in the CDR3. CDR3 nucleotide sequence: TGCAGCGTTACAGGGGGCGCCAGTGGCTACACCCTC. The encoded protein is CSVTGGASGYTL.

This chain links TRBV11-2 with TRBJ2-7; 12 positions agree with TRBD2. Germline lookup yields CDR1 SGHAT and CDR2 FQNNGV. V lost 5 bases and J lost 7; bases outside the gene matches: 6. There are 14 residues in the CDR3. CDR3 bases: TGTGCCAGCAGCGCAAGACTAGCGGGGGATGAGCAGTACTTC. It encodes CASSARLAGDEQYF. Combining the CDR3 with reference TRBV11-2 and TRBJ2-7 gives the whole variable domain EAGVAQSPRYKIIEKRQSVAFWCNPISGHATLYWYQQILGQGPKLLIQFQNNGVVDDSQLPKDRFSAERLKGVDSTLKIQPAKLEDSAVYLCASSARLAGDEQYFGPGTRLTVT.

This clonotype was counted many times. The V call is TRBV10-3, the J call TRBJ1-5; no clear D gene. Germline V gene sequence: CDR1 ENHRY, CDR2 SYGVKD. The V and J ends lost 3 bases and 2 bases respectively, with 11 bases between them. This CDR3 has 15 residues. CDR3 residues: CAISDPVAGNQPQHF. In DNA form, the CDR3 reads TGTGCCATCAGTGACCCTGTAGCGGGCAATCAGCCCCAGCATTTT.

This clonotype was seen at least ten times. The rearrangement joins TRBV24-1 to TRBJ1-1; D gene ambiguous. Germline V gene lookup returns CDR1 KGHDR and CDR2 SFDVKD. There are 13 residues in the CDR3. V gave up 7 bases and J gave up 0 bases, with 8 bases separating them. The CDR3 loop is CATRGEVNTEAFF. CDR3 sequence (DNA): TGTGCCACCAGAGGAGAGGTGAACACTGAAGCTTTCTTT.

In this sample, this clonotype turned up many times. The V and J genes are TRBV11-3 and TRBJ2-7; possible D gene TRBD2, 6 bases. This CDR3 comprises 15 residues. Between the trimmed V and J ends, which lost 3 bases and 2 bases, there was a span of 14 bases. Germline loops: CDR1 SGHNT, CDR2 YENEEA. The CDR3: CASSLMSGPAYEQYF. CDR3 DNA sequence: TGTGCCAGCAGCTTGATGAGCGGGCCCGCCTACGAGCAGTACTTC.